What follows are 29 T cell receptor beta chains derived from one specimen sequenced in a study of T cell responses to AZD1222 COVID-19 vaccine. Sequencing used immunoSEQ multiplex PCR; TCRdb keeps in-frame clones, though not all of them. The repertoire has 75,000 to 80,000 clones, more than 60% of them found once; the top ten carry 27%. Sample: peripheral blood, taken 28 days after the second dose of the MenACWY control vaccine. Source of these receptors: an adult who received the MenACWY meningococcal vaccine as a control.

The genes are TRBV19 and TRBJ2-3, with unresolved D. CDR1 and CDR2 (germline): LNHDA, SQIVND (reference sequence). V lost 7 bases and J lost 0, with 5 bases in between. This CDR3 region has 12 residues. CDR3 sequence (DNA): TGTGCCAGTATGGGGAGCACAGATACGCAGTATTTT. This sequence encodes CASMGSTDTQYF. Full variable domain (rest looked up from reference TRBV19 and TRBJ2-3): DGGITQSPKYLFRKEGQNVTLSCEQNLNHDAMYWYRQDPGQGLRLIYYSQIVNDFQKGDIAEGYSVSREKKESFPLTVTSAQKNPTAFYLCASMGSTDTQYFGPGTRLTVL.

The chain has TRBV18 and TRBJ2-5, with unresolved D. In germline, CDR1 is KGHSH, CDR2 LQKENI. Trimming took off 3 bases at V and 1 base at J, with 0 bases between the two ends. The CDR3 has 11 residues. The CDR3 DNA sequence: TGTGCCAGCTCACCCCAAGAGACCCAGTACTTC. Encoded protein: CASSPQETQYF.

This chain uses TRBV29-1 with TRBJ2-2; D ambiguous. The V and J ends lost 6 bases and 2 bases respectively, with 4 bases between them. The CDR3 extends over 11 amino acids. Per the germline V gene, CDR1 is SQVTM and CDR2 is ANQGSEA. The CDR3 DNA reads as TGCAGCGTCGAAAACACCGGGGAGCTGTTTTTT. Translation gives CSVENTGELFF.

V gene TRBV11-2 combines with J gene TRBJ1-1; tentatively, D is TRBD1 (6 bases). The germline V and J ends were trimmed by 6 bases and 1 base, with 12 bases remaining between them. Looked up from germline, CDR1 is SGHAT and CDR2 is FQNNGV. This CDR3 has 14 residues. The CDR3 sequence is CASSTGNANTEAFF. CDR3 DNA sequence: TGTGCCAGCAGTACAGGGAACGCGAACACTGAAGCTTTCTTT.

The rearrangement links TRBV2 to TRBJ2-6, with a weak D call TRBD1 (5 bases). The germline V gene encodes CDR1 SNHLY and CDR2 FYNNEI. V was shortened by 1 base and J by 2 bases, with 9 bases between the two germline ends. CDR3 length equals 16 residues. The chain's CDR3 is CASSEEVGAGANVLTF. The CDR3 region has the DNA TGTGCCAGCAGTGAAGAAGTAGGGGCTGGGGCCAACGTCCTGACTTTC.

The rearrangement joins TRBV12-3 or TRBV12-4 to TRBJ1-4; the D is unclear. CDR3 length equals 13 residues. V gave up 4 bases and J gave up 7 bases, with 10 bases separating them. CDR3 amino acids: CASSSGSVEKLFF. For the CDR3, the DNA is TGTGCCAGCAGTTCAGGATCGGTTGAAAAACTGTTTTTT.

CDR3 nucleotide sequence: TGTGCCAGCAGCCAAGACGGGAGGGCAAATGAAAAACTGTTTTTT. This gives the protein CASSQDGRANEKLFF. The gene calls are TRBV3-1 (or the pseudogene TRBV3-2) and TRBJ1-4; D call uncertain. The CDR3 totals 15 residues. V was pared by 0 bases and J by 5 bases, with 10 bases between. Looked up from germline, CDR1 is LGHDT and CDR2 is YNNKEL (reference sequence).

This clone has more than one count but fewer than ten. The CDR3 loop is CASSIDGNGFYEQYF. The DNA for the CDR3 is TGTGCCAGTAGTATAGACGGAAATGGGTTCTACGAGCAGTACTTC. The genes are TRBV19 and TRBJ2-7; D gene ambiguous. Germline loops: CDR1 LNHDA, CDR2 SQIVND (reference sequence). This CDR3 contains 15 residues. V dropped 0 bases and J dropped 3 bases, with 12 bases sitting between them.

The chain employs TRBV9 and TRBJ2-1, with 8 positions matching TRBD2. Trimming removed 0 bases from V and 6 bases from J; junction bases left unmatched: 5. The CDR3 spans 15 residues. The germline gives CDR1 SGDLS, CDR2 YYNGEE. CDR3: CASSVGLAGLNEQFF. The CDR3 coding sequence is TGTGCCAGCAGCGTAGGCCTAGCGGGTCTCAATGAGCAGTTCTTC. Complete variable domain (other parts from reference TRBV9 and TRBJ2-1): DSGVTQTPKHLITATGQRVTLRCSPRSGDLSVYWYQQSLDQGLQFLIQYYNGEERAKGNILERFSAQQFPDLHSELNLSSLELGDSALYFCASSVGLAGLNEQFFGPGTRLTVL.

J is TRBJ2-3 and V is TRBV9; D is undetermined. V was clipped by 3 bases and J by 1 base, with 12 bases between them. The CDR3 extends over 15 amino acids. Germline assignment: CDR1 SGDLS and CDR2 YYNGEE. DNA of the CDR3: TGTGCCAGCAGCGCCTCCGTTTTCCGCACAGATACGCAGTATTTT. Its translation: CASSASVFRTDTQYF.

The CDR3 here is CASSMKGFSPLHF. CDR3 DNA sequence: TGTGCCAGTAGTATGAAAGGGTTTTCACCCCTCCACTTT. The V and J genes are TRBV19 and TRBJ1-6; D gene uncertain. Trimming pared 3 bases from V and 9 bases from J, leaving 9 bases between. The CDR3 contains 13 residues. CDR1 and CDR2 (germline): LNHDA, SQIVND (reference sequence).

This clone was counted only a few times. The chain combines TRBV30 with TRBJ1-2; 7 nucleotides match TRBD1. J was trimmed by 6 bases and V by 5 bases; bases with no gene match: 6. Germline V gene lookup returns CDR1 GTSNPN and CDR2 SVGIG (reference sequence). This CDR3 is 12 amino acids long. This CDR3 is CAWGRGYDGYTF. CDR3 bases: TGTGCCTGGGGCAGGGGGTACGATGGCTACACCTTC.

This clone was observed a few times. V is TRBV6-1 and J is TRBJ2-7, with D tentatively TRBD2 (6 bases). CDR1 and CDR2 from the germline V gene are MNHNS and SASEGT. The V gene lost 0 bases and the J gene lost 0 bases, with 6 bases spanning the gap. This CDR3 has 14 amino acids. CDR3 region: CASSEAGGSYEQYF. The CDR3 bases are TGTGCCAGCAGTGAAGCGGGAGGCTCCTACGAGCAGTACTTC.

The genes are TRBV19 and TRBJ2-3; 8 nucleotides match TRBD1. The V gene end was trimmed by 5 bases and the J gene end by 1 base; junction bases not matched to a gene: 14. This CDR3 is built from 18 residues. The V gene's germline CDR1 is LNHDA and CDR2 SQIVND (reference sequence). CDR3 sequence: CASSPRPQTGVGTDTQYF. The CDR3 nucleotides read TGTGCCAGTAGTCCGCGCCCCCAGACAGGGGTGGGCACAGATACGCAGTATTTT.

V is TRBV6-4 and J is TRBJ2-3; 8 nucleotides line up with TRBD2. The CDR3 extends over 14 amino acids. The ends lost 3 bases at V and 5 bases at J; junction bases unmatched: 4. CDR1 is MRHNA and CDR2 is SNTAGT in the germline V gene. CDR3 DNA sequence: TGTGCCAGCAGTGAGGGACTAGAAGGAGATACGCAGTATTTT. Its protein is CASSEGLEGDTQYF.

This chain links TRBV2 with TRBJ2-1, with a weak D call TRBD1 (5 bases). Germline values: CDR1 SNHLY, CDR2 FYNNEI. The ends were cut back, 6 bases at V and 1 base at J, with 10 bases in the middle. The CDR3 is made up of 14 amino acids. The CDR3 bases are TGTGCCAGCAGCGGGCAGGGTTCCTACAATGAGCAGTTCTTC. Protein product: CASSGQGSYNEQFF.

This chain uses TRBV30 with TRBJ1-1; D call uncertain. Trimming pared 2 bases from V and 3 bases from J, leaving 19 bases between. The CDR3 extends over 16 amino acids. Germline CDR1 and CDR2: GTSNPN and SVGIG (reference sequence). CDR3 region: CAWSSSSWTADTEAFF. Written as DNA, the CDR3 is TGTGCCTGGAGTTCCTCTAGTTGGACGGCAGACACTGAAGCTTTCTTT.

This clone occurred once. The chain joins TRBV29-1 to TRBJ2-7; a possible D gene is TRBD1 (5 bases). V was clipped by 5 bases and J by 6 bases, with 17 bases between them. CDR1 and CDR2 from the germline V gene are SQVTM and ANQGSEA. This CDR3 comprises 13 residues. CDR3 sequence (DNA): TGCAGCGTTTCCCTGGTAGGGCAGGGCGAGCAGTACTTC. Translated, it gives CSVSLVGQGEQYF.

The chain has TRBV11-2 and TRBJ2-7, with D uncertain. The CDR3 is 12 amino acids. Per germline, CDR1 SGHAT and CDR2 FQNNGV. The V gene lost 1 base and the J gene lost 3 bases, with 4 bases spanning the gap. This chain's CDR3 is CASSLVGYEQYF. CDR3 nucleotides: TGTGCCAGCAGCTTAGTCGGCTACGAGCAGTACTTC.

The chain joins TRBV18 to TRBJ1-4, with 7 bases fitting TRBD1. The CDR3 totals 13 residues. Losses at the gene ends were 6 bases for V and 8 bases for J; bases not matched to a gene: 6. Looked up from germline, CDR1 is KGHSH and CDR2 is LQKENI. CDR3 nucleotides: TGTGCCAGCTCGTTGACAGGGCAAGAAAAACTGTTTTTT. This codes for CASSLTGQEKLFF.

This chain links TRBV5-6 with TRBJ2-7; 8 bases are shared with TRBD2. Germline lookup yields CDR1 SGHDT and CDR2 YYEEEE. V gave up 5 bases and J gave up 4 bases; unmatched junction bases: 5. The CDR3 is 13 residues long. The chain's CDR3 is CASRAGAGYEQYF. The CDR3 DNA follows: TGTGCCAGCAGAGCGGGAGCAGGGTACGAGCAGTACTTC.

The chain is built from TRBV4-3 and TRBJ1-1, with D unresolved. V was cut by 0 bases and J by 1 base, with 3 bases left in between. Per the germline V gene, CDR1 is LGHNA and CDR2 is YSLEER. The CDR3 totals 13 residues. The CDR3 spells CASSQDANTEAFF. The CDR3 DNA is TGCGCCAGCAGCCAAGATGCGAACACTGAAGCTTTCTTT.

The J gene is TRBJ2-3, the V gene TRBV7-8, with TRBD2 matching over 10 bases. This CDR3 contains 16 residues. Looked up from germline, CDR1 is SGHVS and CDR2 is FQNEAQ. The J segment lost 0 bases and the V segment lost 3 bases, leaving 3 bases of the junction unmatched. This CDR3 is CASSFWTSGSTDTQYF. The CDR3 coding sequence is TGTGCCAGCAGCTTCTGGACTAGCGGTAGCACAGATACGCAGTATTTT.

This chain connects TRBV6-2 or TRBV6-3 to TRBJ2-5; D tentatively fits TRBD1 or TRBD2 (6 bases each). The germline V and J ends were trimmed by 5 bases and 5 bases, with 15 bases remaining between them. Germline V CDR1 and CDR2: MNHEY, SVGEGT. The CDR3 runs to 14 residues. The CDR3 sequence is CASSNGGRRETQYF. DNA for the CDR3: TGTGCCAGCAGTAATGGGGGGCGCCGGGAGACCCAGTACTTC.

This clone was observed a single time. The V gene is TRBV2, the J gene TRBJ1-2, with D possibly TRBD1 on 6 matching bases. Trimming left V 6 bases short and J 6 bases short, with 11 bases between. The CDR3 contains 12 residues. The germline gives CDR1 SNHLY, CDR2 FYNNEI. The CDR3 loop reads CASRRTGNGYTF. The CDR3 DNA is TGTGCCAGCAGACGAACAGGGAATGGCTACACCTTC.

This clone was seen a handful of times. This chain uses TRBV18 with TRBJ1-1; 8 nucleotides align to TRBD1. The germline V gene encodes CDR1 KGHSH and CDR2 LQKENI. The V and J ends lost 3 bases and 6 bases, in that order; junction bases with no gene match: 6. CDR3 length equals 14 residues. CDR3 in amino acids: CASSPLQGVAEAFF. The CDR3 DNA sequence: TGTGCCAGCTCACCTTTACAGGGGGTCGCTGAAGCTTTCTTT.

The J gene is TRBJ1-1, the V gene TRBV6-5; TRBD1 might be the D (5 bases). The CDR3 consists of 15 residues. CDR1 is MNHEY, CDR2 SVGAGI, per germline. Trimming pared 6 bases from V and 4 bases from J, leaving 18 bases between. CDR3 in DNA: TGTGCCAGCAGACCCGGTTGGGAGGGGTCCACTGAAGCTTTCTTT. Encoded protein: CASRPGWEGSTEAFF.

This chain uses TRBV7-8 with TRBJ2-7; the D is unclear. CDR3 length: 14 amino acids. Germline loops: CDR1 SGHVS, CDR2 FQNEAQ. Trimming took 1 base from V and 2 from J, leaving 9 bases between them. The CDR3 region has the DNA TGTGCCAGCAGCTTAGGAGTTCTCACCTACGAGCAGTACTTC. Translating gives CASSLGVLTYEQYF. Filled out from reference TRBV7-8 and TRBJ2-7, the complete variable domain reads GAGVSQSPRYKVAKRGQDVALRCDPISGHVSLFWYQQALGQGPEFLTYFQNEAQLDKSGLPSDRFFAERPEGSVSTLKIQRTQQEDSAVYLCASSLGVLTYEQYFGPGTRLTVT.

This clone was seen once. This rearrangement joins TRBV19 to TRBJ2-3; D is ambiguous. The CDR3 length is 14 residues. The V and J ends lost 3 bases and 0 bases respectively, with 7 bases between them. The germline V gene encodes CDR1 LNHDA and CDR2 SQIVND (reference sequence). The CDR3 sequence: CASSMGSSTDTQYF. CDR3 sequence (DNA): TGTGCCAGTAGTATGGGATCTAGCACAGATACGCAGTATTTT.